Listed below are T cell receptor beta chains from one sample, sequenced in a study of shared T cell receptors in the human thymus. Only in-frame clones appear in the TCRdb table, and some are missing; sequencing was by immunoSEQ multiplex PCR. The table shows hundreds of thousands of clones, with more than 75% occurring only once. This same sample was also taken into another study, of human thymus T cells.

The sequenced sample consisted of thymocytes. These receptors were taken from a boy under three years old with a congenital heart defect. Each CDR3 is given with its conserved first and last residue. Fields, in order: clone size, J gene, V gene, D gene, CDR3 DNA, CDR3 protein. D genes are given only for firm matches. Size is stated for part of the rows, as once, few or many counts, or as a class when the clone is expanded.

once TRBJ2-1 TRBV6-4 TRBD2 TGTGCCAGCAGTGACTCGAAGGGGCTAGCGGGAATGTGGGATGAGCAGTTCTTC CASSDSKGLAGMWDEQFF
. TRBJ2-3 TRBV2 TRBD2 TGTGCCAGCAGTTCCAACCCTGGGACTAGCGATGGCACAGATACGCAGTATTTT CASSSNPGTSDGTDTQYF
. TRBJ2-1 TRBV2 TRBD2 TGTGCCAGCATCGGACAGGCCGGACTAGCGGGAGAAAATGAGCAGTTCTTC CASIGQAGLAGENEQFF
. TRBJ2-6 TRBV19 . TGTGCCAGTAGTATTACTGGGGCCAACGTCCTGACTTTC CASSITGANVLTF
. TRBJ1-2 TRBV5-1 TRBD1 TGCGCCAGCAGCAGGGGGCACGGCTACACCTTC CASSRGHGYTF
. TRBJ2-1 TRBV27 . TGTGCCAGCAGTTGCGGCAATGAGCAGTTCTTC CASSCGNEQFF
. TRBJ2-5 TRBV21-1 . TGTGCCAGCAGCACCGGGACAGGGGTTCGCGGCCAAGAGACCCAGTACTTC CASSTGTGVRGQETQYF
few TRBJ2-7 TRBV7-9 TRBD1 TGTGCCAGCAGCTTAGTCTTAACGGACAGGGGGCCCTACGAGCAGTACTTC CASSLVLTDRGPYEQYF
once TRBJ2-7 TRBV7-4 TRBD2 TGTGCCAGCAGGTCACTAGCGGGACCCTCCTACGAGCAGTACTTC CASRSLAGPSYEQYF
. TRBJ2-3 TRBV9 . TGTGCCAGCAGCGGTAGGACTCGTCCCCACACAGATACGCAGTATTTT CASSGRTRPHTDTQYF
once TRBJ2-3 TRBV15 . TGTGCCACCAGCAGAGACTCCGGGAGCCCAGATACGCAGTATTTT CATSRDSGSPDTQYF
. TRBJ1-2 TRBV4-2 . TGTGCCAGCAGCCAAGGGCAGGGGCAAGACGGCTACACCTTC CASSQGQGQDGYTF
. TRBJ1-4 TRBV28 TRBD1 TGTGCCAGCAGTTTGGGGAAGCGGACAGGGTACCCTAATGAAAAACTGTTTTTT CASSLGKRTGYPNEKLFF
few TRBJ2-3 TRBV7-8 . TGTGCCAGCAGCTTAGGAGTCAGGCCCGTCACAGATACGCAGTATTTT CASSLGVRPVTDTQYF
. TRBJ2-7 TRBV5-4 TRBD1 TGTGCCAGCAGCCAGGGGAGCAGGGGGAGCTCCTACGAGCAGTACTTC CASSQGSRGSSYEQYF
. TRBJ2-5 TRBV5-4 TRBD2 TGTGCCAGCAGCTTCGCGGGAGTGGAGACCCAGTACTTC CASSFAGVETQYF
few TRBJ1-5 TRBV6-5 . TGTGCCAGCAGTCCCCGGACAGACAATCAGCCCCAGCATTTT CASSPRTDNQPQHF
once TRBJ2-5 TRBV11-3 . TGTGCCAGCAGCTTTGGGGGGGCCGAGACCCAGTACTTC CASSFGGAETQYF
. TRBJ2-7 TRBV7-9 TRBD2 TGTGCCAGCAGCCAACTAGCGGACGAGCAGTACTTC CASSQLADEQYF
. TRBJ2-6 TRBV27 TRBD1 TGTGCCAGCAGAAGGGACAGGGATTCTGGGGCCAACGTCCTGACTTTC CASRRDRDSGANVLTF
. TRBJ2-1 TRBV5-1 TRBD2 TGCGCCAGCAGCTTGAAACTAGCGGGAGGGCCGGGGTACAATGAGCAGTTCTTC CASSLKLAGGPGYNEQFF
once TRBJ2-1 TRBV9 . TGTGCCAGCAGCGCCCTACTCGAAAGCTCCTACAATGAGCAGTTCTTC CASSALLESSYNEQFF
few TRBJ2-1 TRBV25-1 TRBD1 TGTGCCAGCATCTATCCAGGGGGCGCGGGCCACAATGAGCAGTTCTTC CASIYPGGAGHNEQFF
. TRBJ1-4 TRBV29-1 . TGCAGCGTTGGGACATCCGGGGGATCTAATGAAAAACTGTTTTTT CSVGTSGGSNEKLFF
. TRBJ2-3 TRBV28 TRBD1 TGTGCCAGCAGTGTCCACAGGGGCCTACACTTCACAGATACGCAGTATTTT CASSVHRGLHFTDTQYF
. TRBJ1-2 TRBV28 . TGTGCCAGCAGGTTTAGGACTGGGACGGGAGTAGACTATGGCTACACCTTC CASRFRTGTGVDYGYTF
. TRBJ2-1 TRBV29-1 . TGCAGCGCCGCCCCCCCGGAGGAGCAGTTCTTC CSAAPPEEQFF
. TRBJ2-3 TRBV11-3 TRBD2 TGTGCCAGCAGCCCCGGTGGGGCGGGAGGCGATAGCACAGATACGCAGTATTTT CASSPGGAGGDSTDTQYF
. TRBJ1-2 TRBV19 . TGTGCCAGTAGTATAGCCCACCACTCTGGTATTCCTCACGCTAACTATGGCTACACCTTC CASSIAHHSGIPHANYGYTF
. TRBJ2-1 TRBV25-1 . TGTGCCAGCAGTGAATATGGGCTTTCCACCTACAATGAGCAGTTCTTC CASSEYGLSTYNEQFF
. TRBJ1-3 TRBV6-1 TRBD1 TGTGCCAGCAGTGAAGCGCGGGACAGGGAGAACACCATATATTTT CASSEARDRENTIYF
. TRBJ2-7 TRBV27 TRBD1 TGTGCCAGCAGTTCCCGGGACAGGGGAGAGGAGCAGTACTTC CASSSRDRGEEQYF
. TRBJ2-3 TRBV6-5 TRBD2 TGTGCCAGCAGTTACTCTAGCGGGACCACAGATACGCAGTATTTT CASSYSSGTTDTQYF
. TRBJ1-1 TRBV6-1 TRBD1 TGTGCCAGCAGTGAGTTGGACAGGGAGGAGACGAACACTGAAGCTTTCTTT CASSELDREETNTEAFF
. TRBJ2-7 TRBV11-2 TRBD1 TGTGCCAGCAGCTTAGAGGTCCTTCCCCGGGACAGGGGATACGAGCAGTACTTC CASSLEVLPRDRGYEQYF
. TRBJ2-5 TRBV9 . TGTGCCAGCAGCGTAGCTGGAGCTAGCGTCGCCCAAGAGACCCAGTACTTC CASSVAGASVAQETQYF
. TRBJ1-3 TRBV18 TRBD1 TGTGCCAGCTCACCCCCCGACAGGGATGGAAACACCATATATTTT CASSPPDRDGNTIYF
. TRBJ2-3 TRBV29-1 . TGCAGCGTCGCCCCCGCGGGGTGGGCCACAGATACGCAGTATTTT CSVAPAGWATDTQYF
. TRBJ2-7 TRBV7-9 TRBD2 TGTGCCAGCAGCCCGAACCCTAGCGGGAGTCCCTACGAGCAGTACTTC CASSPNPSGSPYEQYF
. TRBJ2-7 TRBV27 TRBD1 TGTGCCAGCAGTTTGGGACAGCTACCCTACGAGCAGTACTTC CASSLGQLPYEQYF
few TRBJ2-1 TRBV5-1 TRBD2 TGCGCCAGCAGCCTGCCAGCGGGAATTCCCCCCAATGAGCAGTTCTTC CASSLPAGIPPNEQFF
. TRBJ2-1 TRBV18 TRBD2 TGTGCCAGCTCGCCCGACTTAGCGGGAGGGAGATACAATGAGCAGTTCTTC CASSPDLAGGRYNEQFF
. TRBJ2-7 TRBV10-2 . TGCGCCAGCAGCGACAGTTCCTACGAGCAGTACTTC CASSDSSYEQYF
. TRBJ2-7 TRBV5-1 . TGCGCCAGCAGCTTGGCGCCGAGCTCCTACGAGCAGTACTTC CASSLAPSSYEQYF
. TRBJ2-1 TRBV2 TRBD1 TGTGCCAGCAGTGAGCAAGGGACAGAACGCAATGAGCAGTTCTTC CASSEQGTERNEQFF
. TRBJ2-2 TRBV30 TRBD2 TGTGCCTGGACCCTCAGTGATAGGCTAGCGGGCACCGGGGAGCTGTTTTTT CAWTLSDRLAGTGELFF